A single sample gave rise to the 22 T cell receptor beta chains below, sequenced in a study of technical replicates of blood from several donors. The table came from immunoSEQ multiplex PCR; TCRdb's copy has only in-frame clones and leaves some out. Of some 66,000 clones listed, 95% to 98% are singletons. Sequencing was performed on T cells isolated from PBMCs. The source is a human donor in good health.

The chain is built from TRBV18 and TRBJ1-2, with 9 bases identical to TRBD1. The CDR3 extends over 13 amino acids. Germline V gene sequence: CDR1 KGHSH, CDR2 LQKENI. With 5 bases clipped from V and 10 bases from J, the junction kept 8 bases outside the gene matches. The CDR3 loop is CASSTRDRVPYTF. The CDR3 nucleotides are TGTGCCAGCTCAACCCGGGACAGGGTACCCTACACCTTC.

A few counts support this clone. The chain combines TRBV29-1 with TRBJ1-5, with 9 bases identical to TRBD1. The CDR3 is made up of 13 amino acids. V shed 4 bases and J 2 bases; nucleotides not matched to a gene: 0. Germline CDR1 is SQVTM and CDR2 is ANQGSEA. CDR3 residues: CSVGDRGNQPQHF. The CDR3 nucleotides are TGCAGCGTTGGGGACAGGGGCAATCAGCCCCAGCATTTT.

The chain has TRBV11-2 and TRBJ2-7, with unresolved D. This CDR3 has 14 amino acids. V lost 1 base, J lost 0 bases, and 7 bases lay in between. Germline V gene lookup returns CDR1 SGHAT and CDR2 FQNNGV. The CDR3 here is CASSLGQHSYEQYF. The CDR3 DNA sequence: TGTGCCAGCAGCTTAGGACAACACTCCTACGAGCAGTACTTC.

The V call is TRBV4-1, the J call TRBJ2-2, with 7 nucleotides matching TRBD1. The CDR3 consists of 16 residues. V trimming: 1 base; J trimming: 4 bases; junction bases outside the gene matches: 6. Germline-derived CDR1 and CDR2 are MGHRA and YSYEKL. The CDR3 region is CASSQGSTGTTGELFF. The CDR3, as DNA: TGCGCCAGCAGCCAAGGTTCGACAGGGACCACCGGGGAGCTGTTTTTT.

V and J are TRBV7-9 and TRBJ2-5; perhaps TRBD2 as D (7 bases). The germline V and J ends were trimmed by 5 bases and 1 base, with 17 bases remaining between them. Germline lookup yields CDR1 SEHNR and CDR2 FQNEAQ (reference sequence). CDR3 length: 16 amino acids. The CDR3 DNA is TGTGCCAGCAGCCGAAGAGGGGGGGACTTCCAAGAGACCCAGTACTTC. Translation: CASSRRGGDFQETQYF.

This rearrangement joins TRBV5-1 to TRBJ1-1; 10 bases match TRBD1. In germline, CDR1 is SGHRS, CDR2 YFSETQ. The CDR3 runs to 14 residues. V lost 2 bases and J lost 3; bases outside the gene matches: 1. As DNA, the CDR3 is TGCGCCAGCAGCTTTGGACAGGGGGACACTGAAGCTTTCTTT. The encoded protein is CASSFGQGDTEAFF.

The J gene is TRBJ2-5, the V gene TRBV28; the match to TRBD2 covers 9 bases. Germline CDR1 reads MDHEN; CDR2 reads SYDVKM. This CDR3 contains 13 residues. Trimming cost V 6 bases and J 5 bases; bases outside gene matches: 4. CDR3: CASRSAGGETQYF. CDR3 bases: TGTGCCAGCAGGTCGGCGGGAGGGGAGACCCAGTACTTC. Combining the CDR3 with reference TRBV28 and TRBJ2-5 gives the whole variable domain DVKVTQSSRYLVKRTGEKVFLECVQDMDHENMFWYRQDPGLGLRLIYFSYDVKMKEKGDIPEGYSVSREKKERFSLILESASTNQTSMYLCASRSAGGETQYFGPGTRLLVL.

The chain joins TRBV6-5 to TRBJ2-7; the match to TRBD2 covers 8 bases. Germline CDR1 is MNHEY and CDR2 is SVGAGI. Trimming cost V 6 bases and J 5 bases; bases outside gene matches: 6. This CDR3 is built from 13 residues. CDR3 residues: CASRSGRGNEQYF. DNA of the CDR3: TGTGCCAGCAGGAGCGGGAGAGGCAACGAGCAGTACTTC.

This sequence joins TRBV14 and TRBJ2-7, with 7 bases that match TRBD1. The CDR3 sequence is 17 residues long. V was pared by 3 bases and J by 3 bases, with 14 bases of the junction left unmatched. The germline gives CDR1 SGHDN, CDR2 FVKESK. CDR3 coding DNA: TGTGCCAGCAGCCAGGTCGCCGACAGGGCGCGGTACTACGAGCAGTACTTC. Its translation: CASSQVADRARYYEQYF.

This rearrangement joins TRBV16 to TRBJ2-7; D is possibly TRBD1 (5 bases). CDR1 and CDR2 (germline): KGHSY, FQNENV. The V end was cut by 4 bases, the J end by 3 bases, with 10 bases between. This CDR3 is 13 amino acids long. The CDR3: CASSLARVYEQYF. The CDR3 coding sequence is TGTGCCAGCAGCCTAGCCAGGGTCTACGAGCAGTACTTC.

This chain joins TRBV7-9 and TRBJ2-1; D is ambiguous. The CDR3 is 13 amino acids. With 5 bases removed from V and 4 bases from J, the gap between germline ends came to 9 bases. Germline CDR1 is SEHNR and CDR2 is FQNEAQ (reference sequence). As DNA, the CDR3 is TGTGCCAGCAGCAGCACCGAATACAATGAGCAGTTCTTC. This codes for CASSSTEYNEQFF.

The J gene is TRBJ1-1, the V gene TRBV20-1; perhaps TRBD1 as D (5 bases). V was clipped by 0 bases and J by 10 bases, with 9 bases between them. CDR1 is DFQATT, CDR2 SNEGSKA, per germline (reference sequence). The CDR3 loop spans 11 amino acids. CDR3 nucleotides: TGCAGTGCTAGAGATGGAAGGGGAGCTTTCTTT. Translating it yields CSARDGRGAFF.

The chain combines TRBV7-8 with TRBJ2-7; 7 nucleotides align to TRBD2. The CDR3 sequence is 15 residues long. CDR1 and CDR2 from the germline V gene are SGHVS and FQNEAQ. Trimming removed 5 bases from V and 4 bases from J; junction bases left unmatched: 11. CDR3 sequence (DNA): TGTGCCAGCAGCCCCCTGGGGAGGGAGGAGTACGAGCAGTACTTC. The encoded protein is CASSPLGREEYEQYF.

The chain combines TRBV27 with TRBJ2-3, with 7 positions matching TRBD2. Germline V gives CDR1 MNHEY, CDR2 SMNVEV (reference sequence). V dropped 0 bases and J dropped 0; count of bases not matched to a gene: 9. This CDR3 is 18 amino acids long. CDR3 coding DNA: TGTGCCAGCAGTTTATCTTCTCTGACTAGCCCTAGCACAGATACGCAGTATTTT. Amino acid sequence: CASSLSSLTSPSTDTQYF.

The chain employs TRBV11-3 and TRBJ1-6, with D maybe TRBD1 (5 bases). Trimming took 5 bases from V and 6 from J, leaving 14 bases between them. The CDR3 totals 15 residues. Per the germline V gene, CDR1 is SGHNT and CDR2 is YENEEA. DNA of the CDR3: TGTGCCAGCAGCAATGGGGCCATAGGTAATTCACCCCTCCACTTT. Protein: CASSNGAIGNSPLHF. Supplemented by reference TRBV11-3 and TRBJ1-6, the full variable domain reads EAGVVQSPRYKIIEKKQPVAFWCNPISGHNTLYWYLQNLGQGPELLIRYENEEAVDDSQLPKDRFSAERLKGVDSTLKIQPAELGDSAVYLCASSNGAIGNSPLHFGNGTRLTVT.

The rearrangement joins TRBV4-1 to TRBJ2-4, with D perhaps matching TRBD2 (6 bases). Trimming cost V 5 bases and J 2 bases, with 16 bases left between them. The CDR3 is 16 amino acids. Germline loops: CDR1 MGHRA, CDR2 YSYEKL. The CDR3 bases are TGCGCCAGCAGCAGGGAGATAGGGAGGACCAAAAACATTCAGTACTTC. Residues: CASSREIGRTKNIQYF.

Only one count was recorded for this clone. The chain employs TRBV12-5 and TRBJ1-1; possibly TRBD1 for D (6 bases). The CDR3 loop spans 15 amino acids. Trimming took 0 bases from V and 3 from J, leaving 11 bases between them. Germline CDR1 and CDR2: LGHNT and FRNRAP. CDR3 protein: CASGLVLGGDTEAFF. In nucleotides, the CDR3 is TGTGCTAGTGGTTTGGTACTAGGGGGGGACACTGAAGCTTTCTTT.

This chain uses TRBV6-1 with TRBJ1-2, with 8 nucleotides matching TRBD1. The CDR3 has 15 residues. Unmatched junction bases numbered 6, after V lost 4 bases and J lost 2 bases. The V gene's germline CDR1 is MNHNS and CDR2 SASEGT. CDR3 sequence reads: CASSVQGAVNYGYTF. For the CDR3, the DNA is TGTGCCAGCAGTGTGCAGGGGGCGGTGAACTATGGCTACACCTTC.

In this sample, this clone turned up once. V usage is TRBV7-7 and J usage is TRBJ2-7; D not certain. CDR1 SSHAT and CDR2 FNYEAQ come from the germline V gene (reference sequence). This CDR3 comprises 13 residues. Trimming removed 5 bases from V and 4 bases from J, with 12 bases in between. CDR3 in amino acids: CASSHNPGYEQYF. The DNA for the CDR3 is TGTGCCAGCAGCCATAATCCGGGTTACGAGCAGTACTTC.

The genes are TRBV5-6 and TRBJ2-7; 9 bases are a match to TRBD1. The CDR3 runs 15 residues. J was trimmed by 5 bases and V by 0 bases; bases with no gene match: 6. CDR1 and CDR2 (germline): SGHDT, YYEEEE. CDR3 coding DNA: TGTGCCAGCAGCTTGGCCGGGACAGGGAGAAACGAGCAGTACTTC. It is translated as CASSLAGTGRNEQYF.

The chain combines TRBV6-1 with TRBJ2-7, with 12 bases lining up with TRBD1. Germline CDR1 reads MNHNS; CDR2 reads SASEGT. V shed 2 bases and J 6 bases; nucleotides not matched to a gene: 5. The CDR3 has 15 amino acids. Here the CDR3 DNA reads TGTGCCAGCAGTGAAAAGGGACAGGGGGCTTCCGAGCAGTACTTC. Protein sequence: CASSEKGQGASEQYF.

The V call is TRBV6-1, the J call TRBJ1-1; a possible D gene is TRBD1 (6 bases). From germline, CDR1 is MNHNS and CDR2 SASEGT. The V end lost 7 bases, the J end lost 7 bases, and 22 bases lay between the germline ends. CDR3 length equals 15 residues. CDR3 sequence reads: CASNGNRALGGEAFF. In DNA, the CDR3 is TGTGCCAGCAATGGCAACAGGGCCCTCGGCGGTGAAGCTTTCTTT.